Sequencing of this T cell receptor (beta chain) was carried out in a study of cytomegalovirus exposure and HLA in healthy donors. Turning to the study itself: Among the roughly 380 donors who were genotyped, about 80% fell in the genetic ancestry cluster that is associated with self-reported Caucasian donors.

Overall study results and limits: Rates of TCR association differed by HLA locus in a later analysis, with DRB1 highest and HLA-C lowest. Segments of the TCR beta V type were, in most cases, productive about 90% or about 30% of the time in an earlier analysis.

PCR amplification relied on 60 Vbeta primers (plus 13 Jbeta primers). Some clones are missing from TCRdb's copy, which holds only in-frame ones; the method was immunoSEQ multiplex PCR. Of about 160,000 clones listed, almost 85% are singletons. At collection, donors were nominally healthy, but unrecorded immune exposures were probable. This clone was observed a handful of times. Its target is not known. CDR1 and CDR2 (germline): MDHEN, SYDVKM. Trimming removed 7 bases from V and 3 bases from J, with 16 bases in between. The CDR3 runs 14 residues. The chain links TRBV28 to TRBJ2-7, with D possibly matching TRBD1 (5 bases). The sample consisted of PBMCs. The sequence was collected from a boy aged 2-15 years in good health and CMV-seronegative. Here the CDR3 DNA reads TGTGCCAGCACCCTAATGGCCAGGGACTACGAGCAGTACTTC. Protein sequence: CASTLMARDYEQYF.